This T cell receptor beta chain is from a study of B cell selection in AIRE deficiency. Regarding the study as a whole: Shared Treg sequences had shorter CDR3s, biased toward rearrangements with few non-templated insertions. Healthy donors alone shared 31.6% of 3,300 or so Treg sequences; patients alone about 9.1%. Tconv and Treg cells from AIRE-deficient patients resembled healthy donors in TCRBV usage, CDR3 length and diversity.

Authors' analysis steps: Conventional T cell pools: about 11x10^4 distinct patient, about 1.4x10^5 donor TCRbeta sequences. Method: immunoSEQ multiplex PCR; TCRdb's copy keeps in-frame clones and lacks some. V, J and clone size are taken as reported in that table, and D and trimming were inferred from the DNA itself. This table holds roughly 23,000 clones, around 97% found once. CDR1 and CDR2 from the germline V gene are MNHEY and SMNVEV (reference sequence). Trimming stripped 6 bases from V and 1 base from J, with 9 bases between. The CDR3 is 13 residues long. Sorting defined conventional CD4 T cells as CD4+CD127+. In regard to this clone: Its antigen is not identified.

The sequenced sample was conventional CD4+ T cells sorted from PBMCs. This receptor was identified in a human donor with AIRE deficiency. The chain links TRBV27 to TRBJ1-1; D is undetermined. The CDR3 bases are TGTGCCAGCAGGTATCTTTCGAACACTGAAGCTTTCTTT. It codes for CASRYLSNTEAFF.